This TCR beta chain was found in a study of Tregs in tolerant kidney transplant recipients. As for the study in general: Recipients received nonmyeloablative bone marrow transplants from related graft donors, with transient mixed chimerism.

The CDR3 covers 16 residues. Germline V CDR1 and CDR2: SGDLS, YYNGEE. The V segment lost 4 bases and the J segment 0 bases; nucleotides outside the gene matches: 3. Study results and limitations: Nucleotide sequences could not be compared across some patients' samples due to primer changes.

The assay was immunoSEQ multiplex PCR, and TCRdb's table has in-frame clones only and misses some. The data contain about 110,000 clones, roughly 90% of them singletons. This clone appeared a few times. Its matching antigen is unknown. The chain is built from TRBV9 and TRBJ2-2, with 10 nucleotides matching TRBD1. This TCR was recovered from a human donor who received a combined kidney and bone marrow transplant. Sample: CD4+ T cells from blood, taken before the transplant. CDR3 protein: CASSPGTGANTGELFF. The CDR3 bases are TGTGCCAGCAGCCCCGGGACAGGGGCGAACACCGGGGAGCTGTTTTTT.